This TCR beta chain was identified in a study of T cell repertoires in cytomegalovirus infection. Study at large: Recently identified HLA-C-restricted and well-studied HLA-B-restricted CMV epitopes were used. Based on public TCR beta signatures, there were indications of CMV infection and of a matching HLA type.

This CDR3 is 16 amino acids long. Germline CDR1 and CDR2: LNHNV and YYDKDF (reference sequence). V was trimmed by 5 bases and J by 3 bases, leaving 20 bases between them. Turning to this clonotype: Its specificity is unknown.

General study points: Cumulative frequency (of public TCR beta family members) identified carriers of CMV plus the relevant HLA. The ex vivo response was dominated by HLA-C-restricted CMV-specific TCR beta clonotypes.

Each CDR3 protein gets one entry after TCRdb re-called the reads with MiXCR. The table shows roughly 700,000 distinct CDR3 sequences, with roughly 30% occurring only once. The rearrangement links TRBV15 to TRBJ2-7; D is perhaps TRBD2 (5 bases). Specimen: cultured PBMCs, collected from culture after CMV antigen stimulation. The receptor's source is a human donor in good health (CMV status not recorded). Some clones in this sample may be carry-over from other donors' samples. CDR3 DNA sequence: TGTGCCACCAGCTCCCCGTCGAGAGGGTTAGTCTACGAGCAGTACTTC. Amino acid sequence: CATSSPSRGLVYEQYF.